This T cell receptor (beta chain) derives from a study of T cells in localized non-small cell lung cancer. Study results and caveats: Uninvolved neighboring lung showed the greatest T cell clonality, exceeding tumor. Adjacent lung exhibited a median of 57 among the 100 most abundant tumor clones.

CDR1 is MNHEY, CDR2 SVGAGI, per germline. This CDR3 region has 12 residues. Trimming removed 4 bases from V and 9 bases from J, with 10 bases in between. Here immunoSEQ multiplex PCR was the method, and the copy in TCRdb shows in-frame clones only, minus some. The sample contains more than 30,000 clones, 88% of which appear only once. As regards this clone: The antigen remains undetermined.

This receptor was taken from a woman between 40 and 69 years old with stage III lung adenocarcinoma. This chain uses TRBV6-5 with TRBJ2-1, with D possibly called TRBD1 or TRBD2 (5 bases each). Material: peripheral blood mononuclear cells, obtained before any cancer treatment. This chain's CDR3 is CASSLGEGEQFF. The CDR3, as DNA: TGTGCCAGCAGTTTGGGGGAAGGTGAGCAGTTCTTC.